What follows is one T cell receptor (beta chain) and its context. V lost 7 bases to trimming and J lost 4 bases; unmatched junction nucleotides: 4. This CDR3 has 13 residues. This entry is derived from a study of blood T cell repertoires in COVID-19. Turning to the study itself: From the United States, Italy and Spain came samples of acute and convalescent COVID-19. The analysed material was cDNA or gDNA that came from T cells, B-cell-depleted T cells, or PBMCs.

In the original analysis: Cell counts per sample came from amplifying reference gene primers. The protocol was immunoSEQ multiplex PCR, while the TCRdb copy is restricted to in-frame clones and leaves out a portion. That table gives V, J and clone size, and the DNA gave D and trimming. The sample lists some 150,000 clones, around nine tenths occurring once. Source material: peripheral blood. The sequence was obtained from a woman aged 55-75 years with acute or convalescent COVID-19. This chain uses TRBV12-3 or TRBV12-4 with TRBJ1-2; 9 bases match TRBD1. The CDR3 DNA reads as TGTGCCAGCAAAGCGACAGGGGGCTATGGCTACACCTTC. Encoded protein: CASKATGGYGYTF.